This is a list of T cell receptor beta chains from one sample in a study of blood T cell repertoires in COVID-19. Sequencing used immunoSEQ multiplex PCR; TCRdb keeps in-frame clones, though not all of them. The sample lists around 140,000 clones, about 83% occurring once. Sample: peripheral blood. The receptors shown here come from a woman between 50 and 59 years old with active or convalescent COVID-19. Both conserved end residues are part of each CDR3. The order of the fields is V gene, D gene, J gene, clone size, CDR3 DNA, CDR3 protein. D genes are given only for firm matches. Clone sizes are given selectively: once, few, many, or a class where the clone is expanded.

v_gene: TRBV7-9; d_gene: .; j_gene: TRBJ1-1; abundance: .; CDR3nt: TGTGCCAGCAGCTTAGCGGCAGCTGAAGCTTTCTTT; CDR3aa: CASSLAAAEAFF
v_gene: TRBV6-5; d_gene: TRBD1; j_gene: TRBJ1-2; abundance: .; CDR3nt: TGTGCCAGCAGCCTAACAGGGGATGGCTACACCTTC; CDR3aa: CASSLTGDGYTF
v_gene: TRBV7-3; d_gene: .; j_gene: TRBJ1-1; abundance: .; CDR3nt: TGTGCCAGCAGACAACATAAGAACACTGAAGCTTTCTTT; CDR3aa: CASRQHKNTEAFF
v_gene: TRBV15; d_gene: .; j_gene: TRBJ1-2; abundance: .; CDR3nt: TGTGCCACCAGCAGAGACAGGGGAAACTATGGCTACACCTTC; CDR3aa: CATSRDRGNYGYTF
v_gene: TRBV6-5; d_gene: TRBD1; j_gene: TRBJ2-7; abundance: .; CDR3nt: TGTGCCAGCGGGGACAGGGTCGAGCAGTACTTC; CDR3aa: CASGDRVEQYF
v_gene: TRBV9; d_gene: .; j_gene: TRBJ2-3; abundance: .; CDR3nt: TGTGCCAGCAGCGCCCTAGGGGGGGGCATCGGAGATACGCAGTATTTT; CDR3aa: CASSALGGGIGDTQYF
v_gene: TRBV19; d_gene: .; j_gene: TRBJ1-5; abundance: .; CDR3nt: TGTGCCAGTAGTACGGTTATCTATCAGCCCCAGCATTTT; CDR3aa: CASSTVIYQPQHF
v_gene: TRBV6-6; d_gene: TRBD1; j_gene: TRBJ1-3; abundance: .; CDR3nt: TGTGCCAGCAGAAACCCAGGGGGCTCTGGAAACACCATATATTTT; CDR3aa: CASRNPGGSGNTIYF
v_gene: TRBV10-2; d_gene: .; j_gene: TRBJ1-5; abundance: .; CDR3nt: TGCGCCAGCAGTGAGAGAGTGGAGCGGGGACAGCCCCAGCATTTT; CDR3aa: CASSERVERGQPQHF
v_gene: TRBV3-1/TRBV3-2; d_gene: .; j_gene: TRBJ2-2; abundance: .; CDR3nt: TGTGCCAGCAGCCAAAGGGGGGGACCCGGGGAGCTGTTTTTT; CDR3aa: CASSQRGGPGELFF
v_gene: TRBV6-2/TRBV6-3; d_gene: TRBD1; j_gene: TRBJ2-7; abundance: .; CDR3nt: TGTGCCAGCAACCCGGCTTGGGACAGGACCCCTCGGGAGCAGTACTTC; CDR3aa: CASNPAWDRTPREQYF
v_gene: TRBV11-2; d_gene: .; j_gene: TRBJ1-5; abundance: .; CDR3nt: TGTGCCAGCAGCTCGTTTCAGCCCCAGCATTTT; CDR3aa: CASSSFQPQHF
v_gene: TRBV30; d_gene: TRBD2; j_gene: TRBJ2-3; abundance: .; CDR3nt: TGTGCCTGGAACCCTCTAGCGGTATCTAGCACAGATACGCAGTATTTT; CDR3aa: CAWNPLAVSSTDTQYF
v_gene: TRBV18; d_gene: .; j_gene: TRBJ1-1; abundance: .; CDR3nt: TGTGCCAGCTCACCACCGGGACTATCGAACACTGAAGCTTTCTTT; CDR3aa: CASSPPGLSNTEAFF
v_gene: TRBV6-5; d_gene: .; j_gene: TRBJ1-2; abundance: .; CDR3nt: TGTGCCAGCAGTTACTCGAAACAGGCGGGGGGCTACACCTTC; CDR3aa: CASSYSKQAGGYTF
v_gene: TRBV27; d_gene: TRBD1; j_gene: TRBJ1-4; abundance: .; CDR3nt: TGTGCCAGCAGAGGGACAGATAAGACTAATGAAAAACTGTTTTTT; CDR3aa: CASRGTDKTNEKLFF
v_gene: TRBV27; d_gene: TRBD1; j_gene: TRBJ2-7; abundance: .; CDR3nt: TGTGCCAGCAGTTTTGGGGGACAGGGTGTCGAGCAGTACTTC; CDR3aa: CASSFGGQGVEQYF
v_gene: TRBV3-1/TRBV3-2; d_gene: TRBD2; j_gene: TRBJ2-3; abundance: .; CDR3nt: TGTGCCAGCAGCCAGCTACTAGCGGGAGAAGGCACAGATACGCAGTATTTT; CDR3aa: CASSQLLAGEGTDTQYF
v_gene: TRBV3-1/TRBV3-2; d_gene: .; j_gene: TRBJ1-2; abundance: .; CDR3nt: TGTGCCAGCAGCCAAGACAGGGGCGGTAACTATGGCTACACCTTC; CDR3aa: CASSQDRGGNYGYTF
v_gene: TRBV4-2; d_gene: TRBD2; j_gene: TRBJ2-1; abundance: .; CDR3nt: TGTGCCAGCAGCCAAGAGGAGTCCGGGTCGGGACTAGCGATTCCGAATGAGCAGTTCTTC; CDR3aa: CASSQEESGSGLAIPNEQFF
v_gene: TRBV18; d_gene: .; j_gene: TRBJ1-4; abundance: .; CDR3nt: TGTGCCAGCTCACCAGGCGAAGGTTTGCGGTTGGCTAATGAAAAACTGTTTTTT; CDR3aa: CASSPGEGLRLANEKLFF
v_gene: TRBV7-6; d_gene: .; j_gene: TRBJ1-1; abundance: .; CDR3nt: TGTGCCAGCAGTCCAACCTTGGCAGGGTTGGGGAACACTGAAGCTTTCTTT; CDR3aa: CASSPTLAGLGNTEAFF
v_gene: TRBV5-1; d_gene: TRBD2; j_gene: TRBJ2-1; abundance: .; CDR3nt: TGCGCCAGCAGCAGTGGGACTAGCGGAGGCTACAATGAGCAGTTCTTC; CDR3aa: CASSSGTSGGYNEQFF
v_gene: TRBV6-2/TRBV6-3; d_gene: TRBD1; j_gene: TRBJ2-2; abundance: once; CDR3nt: TGTGCCAGCAGTTACCCGACGGGACAGGGGAACACCGGGGAGCTGTTTTTT; CDR3aa: CASSYPTGQGNTGELFF
v_gene: TRBV5-4; d_gene: .; j_gene: TRBJ1-3; abundance: .; CDR3nt: TGTGCCAGCAGCTTGGACAGAAACACCATATATTTT; CDR3aa: CASSLDRNTIYF
v_gene: TRBV3-1/TRBV3-2; d_gene: .; j_gene: TRBJ2-1; abundance: .; CDR3nt: TGTGCCAGCAGCCACTTTGAGAGTAATGAGCAGTTCTTC; CDR3aa: CASSHFESNEQFF
v_gene: TRBV24-1; d_gene: .; j_gene: TRBJ1-6; abundance: .; CDR3nt: TGTGCCACCAGTGACGGGACCTATAATTCACCCCTCCACTTT; CDR3aa: CATSDGTYNSPLHF
v_gene: TRBV6-5; d_gene: .; j_gene: TRBJ2-7; abundance: .; CDR3nt: TGTGCCAGCAGTTACCGGTCGCCTAAAGACGAGCAGTACTTC; CDR3aa: CASSYRSPKDEQYF
v_gene: TRBV4-1; d_gene: .; j_gene: TRBJ1-2; abundance: once; CDR3nt: TGCGCCAGCAGCTCGGGCGGGAACTATGGCTACACCTTC; CDR3aa: CASSSGGNYGYTF
v_gene: TRBV21-1; d_gene: .; j_gene: TRBJ1-5; abundance: .; CDR3nt: TGTGCCAGCAGCGGCTCTCGGGACAGGGAGATTTATACTAGCAATCAGCCCCAGCATTTT; CDR3aa: CASSGSRDREIYTSNQPQHF
v_gene: TRBV18; d_gene: TRBD1; j_gene: TRBJ1-1; abundance: .; CDR3nt: TGTGCCAGCTCACCGACAGGGGGGGCTGAAGCTTTCTTT; CDR3aa: CASSPTGGAEAFF
v_gene: TRBV19; d_gene: .; j_gene: TRBJ1-5; abundance: .; CDR3nt: TGTGCCAGTAGTAAAACAGGGACCCCCGGTAGCAATCAGCCCCAGCATTTT; CDR3aa: CASSKTGTPGSNQPQHF
v_gene: TRBV6-5; d_gene: .; j_gene: TRBJ1-2; abundance: .; CDR3nt: TGTGCCAGCAGTATCGTAGGGGCCCGCTATGGCTACACCTTC; CDR3aa: CASSIVGARYGYTF
v_gene: TRBV24-1; d_gene: TRBD1; j_gene: TRBJ1-4; abundance: .; CDR3nt: TGTGCCACCAGTCCCCTTAGGGACAGATCTAATGAAAAACTGTTTTTT; CDR3aa: CATSPLRDRSNEKLFF
v_gene: TRBV5-4; d_gene: TRBD1; j_gene: TRBJ1-5; abundance: .; CDR3nt: TGTGCCAGCAGCTCCGGGACAGGGTCCAATCAGCCCCAGCATTTT; CDR3aa: CASSSGTGSNQPQHF
v_gene: TRBV12-3/TRBV12-4; d_gene: .; j_gene: TRBJ1-1; abundance: medium-sized; CDR3nt: TGTGCCAGCAGTTTTCGCAGGGGTACTGAAGCTTTCTTT; CDR3aa: CASSFRRGTEAFF
v_gene: TRBV7-2; d_gene: .; j_gene: TRBJ1-2; abundance: .; CDR3nt: TGTGCCAGCAGCTTATTGGCAGGGAACTATGGCTACACCTTC; CDR3aa: CASSLLAGNYGYTF
v_gene: TRBV18; d_gene: .; j_gene: TRBJ1-1; abundance: .; CDR3nt: TGTGCCAGCTCACCTTCCGGGACAATGAACACTGAAGCTTTCTTT; CDR3aa: CASSPSGTMNTEAFF
v_gene: TRBV4-1; d_gene: .; j_gene: TRBJ2-7; abundance: .; CDR3nt: TGCGCCAGCAGCCAAGATCGGAGCTACGAGCAGTACTTC; CDR3aa: CASSQDRSYEQYF
v_gene: TRBV19; d_gene: .; j_gene: TRBJ2-7; abundance: .; CDR3nt: TGTGCCAGTAGCCCCTCCAGGAAAACGTCCTACGAGCAGTACTTC; CDR3aa: CASSPSRKTSYEQYF
v_gene: TRBV4-1; d_gene: TRBD1; j_gene: TRBJ2-1; abundance: .; CDR3nt: TGCGCCAGCAGCCACTTGAGAAACAGGGGGTATCAAGCAGGTGAGCAGTTCTTC; CDR3aa: CASSHLRNRGYQAGEQFF
v_gene: TRBV7-2; d_gene: TRBD2; j_gene: TRBJ2-2; abundance: .; CDR3nt: TGTTCGGCGGGGGGGAACACCGGGGAGCTGTTTTTT; CDR3aa: CSAGGNTGELFF
v_gene: TRBV29-1; d_gene: .; j_gene: TRBJ1-2; abundance: few; CDR3nt: TGCAGCGCTGACCAGTCTAGTGGGACTAGCTTTGGCTACACCTTC; CDR3aa: CSADQSSGTSFGYTF
v_gene: TRBV7-9; d_gene: TRBD1; j_gene: TRBJ1-4; abundance: few; CDR3nt: TGTGCCAGCAGCTTAGCGGGGACAGGCTCGGAAGAAAAACTGTTTTTT; CDR3aa: CASSLAGTGSEEKLFF
v_gene: TRBV28; d_gene: .; j_gene: TRBJ2-1; abundance: .; CDR3nt: TGTGCCAGCAGTCCTAGGGACTTGGGGGTCTACAATGAGCAGTTCTTC; CDR3aa: CASSPRDLGVYNEQFF
v_gene: TRBV2; d_gene: TRBD1; j_gene: TRBJ1-5; abundance: .; CDR3nt: TGTGCCAGTGGGACAGGGTCGGGTCAGCCCCAGCATTTT; CDR3aa: CASGTGSGQPQHF
v_gene: TRBV29-1; d_gene: .; j_gene: TRBJ2-6; abundance: .; CDR3nt: TGCAGCGTTTTATCTGGGGCCAACGTCCTGACTTTC; CDR3aa: CSVLSGANVLTF
v_gene: TRBV7-3; d_gene: TRBD2; j_gene: TRBJ2-5; abundance: .; CDR3nt: TGTGCCAGCAGCCCGGCAAGAACTTTAGCGGGAGAAGAGACCCAGTACTTC; CDR3aa: CASSPARTLAGEETQYF
v_gene: TRBV6-5; d_gene: TRBD2; j_gene: TRBJ2-1; abundance: .; CDR3nt: TGTGCCAGCAGACCGGGACTAGCTCACAATGAGCAGTTCTTC; CDR3aa: CASRPGLAHNEQFF
v_gene: TRBV18; d_gene: .; j_gene: TRBJ2-1; abundance: .; CDR3nt: TGTGCCAGCTCACTATTTAGGGGAAAGGGCTACAATGAGCAGTTCTTC; CDR3aa: CASSLFRGKGYNEQFF
v_gene: TRBV3-1/TRBV3-2; d_gene: TRBD1; j_gene: TRBJ1-5; abundance: .; CDR3nt: TGTGCCAGCAGCCAAGGTCTGGTAGGGGGCAACAATCAGCCCCAGCATTTT; CDR3aa: CASSQGLVGGNNQPQHF
v_gene: TRBV2; d_gene: .; j_gene: TRBJ2-7; abundance: .; CDR3nt: TGTGCCAGCAGTGATACCGACAGGCCCCACGAGCAGTACTTC; CDR3aa: CASSDTDRPHEQYF
v_gene: TRBV15; d_gene: TRBD1; j_gene: TRBJ2-3; abundance: .; CDR3nt: TGTGCCACCAGCAGGGACAGGGCGACAGATACGCAGTATTTT; CDR3aa: CATSRDRATDTQYF
v_gene: TRBV5-1; d_gene: TRBD1; j_gene: TRBJ1-2; abundance: .; CDR3nt: TGCGCCAGCAGCTCGGACAGGGGGATCGGTTCCAATGGCTACACCTTC; CDR3aa: CASSSDRGIGSNGYTF
v_gene: TRBV7-2; d_gene: .; j_gene: TRBJ1-1; abundance: once; CDR3nt: TGTGCCAGCAGCTCCGAGGACATGAACACTGAAGCTTTCTTT; CDR3aa: CASSSEDMNTEAFF
v_gene: TRBV4-1; d_gene: TRBD1; j_gene: TRBJ1-2; abundance: .; CDR3nt: TGCGCCAGCAGCCCAGGACAGGGTATCTATGGCTACACCTTC; CDR3aa: CASSPGQGIYGYTF